Listed below are T cell receptor beta chains from one sample, sequenced in a study of control samples from healthy donors and cancer patients. This table comes from immunoSEQ multiplex PCR, and its TCRdb copy is limited to in-frame clones, with some not included. The sample lists approximately 97,000 clones; around 88% were seen once. Input material: blood. The source is a man aged 25 to 45 in good health. The CDR3 runs from the conserved cysteine through the conserved F or W.

>TRBJ2-7|TRBV4-1
CASSQVEWAASSYEQYF
>TRBJ2-1|TRBV5-6
CASSLGSSGSRHEQFF
>TRBJ1-3|TRBV19
CASSIAGHFVASGNTIYF
>TRBJ2-7|TRBV5-1
CASSLTSGGRGEQYF
>TRBJ2-5|TRBV6-1
CASSEGLAGGLFGETQYF
>TRBJ2-5|TRBV19
CASSIIAGEGETQYF
>TRBJ1-2|TRBV7-9
CASSLQGTHGYTF
>TRBJ2-3|TRBV7-3
CASSRSGAVATDTQYF
>TRBJ1-2|TRBV28
CASSLEDPKPGYTF
>TRBJ1-2|TRBV9
CASSVDRHNYGYTF
>TRBJ2-7|TRBV2
CARQSAGRDEQYF
>TRBJ2-1|TRBV14
CASSQKASGTYNEQFF
>TRBJ2-7|TRBV5-1
CASSLVGQTYEQYF
>TRBJ1-5|TRBV29-1
CSVGDRGAQPQHF
>TRBJ2-3|TRBV11-2
CASSYREDLTDTQYF
>TRBJ2-3|TRBV27
CASSPKREGPNTQYF
>TRBJ2-3|TRBV2
CASSTSTDTQYF
>TRBJ2-3|TRBV4-2
CASSHQSTDTQYF
>TRBJ2-1|TRBV30
CAWRTRVWEGRHNEQFF
>TRBJ2-7|TRBV27
CASSGTGTGAYEQYF
>TRBJ2-7|TRBV21-1
CASSKPSVGQRAYEQYF
>TRBJ2-1|TRBV14
CASSPPLAGVYNEQFF
>TRBJ1-1|TRBV6-4
CASRVHREKSAFF
>TRBJ1-4|TRBV5-4
CASSPGQGDEKLFF
>TRBJ2-2|TRBV28
CASQRENTGELFF
>TRBJ2-2|TRBV4-1
CASSQDRQASRTGELFF
>TRBJ1-2|TRBV5-5
CASSTGQALANYGYTF
>TRBJ2-7|TRBV19
CASSPRQSSYEQYF
>TRBJ2-1|TRBV19
CASSMGDVAKSYNEQFF
>TRBJ2-3|TRBV5-1
CASSFAERADTQYF
>TRBJ1-5|TRBV18
CASSQGTADQPQHF
>TRBJ1-6|TRBV28
CASTIRQKRSLHF
>TRBJ1-2|TRBV12-3/TRBV12-4
CASSPDRIDGYTF
>TRBJ1-4|TRBV5-1
CASSLLQDEKLFF
>TRBJ2-1|TRBV10-1
CASSELGSEQFF
>TRBJ2-4|TRBV30
CAWSSRGVMNIQYF
>TRBJ2-7|TRBV5-5
CASSIGQGRVYEQYF
>TRBJ2-3|TRBV27
CASVGTFEFLLAGGTDTQYF
>TRBJ1-3|TRBV4-1
CASSLVKGTGNTIYF
>TRBJ2-2|TRBV19
CASSIGREGRLGELFF
>TRBJ2-1|TRBV5-1
CASSPFGANEQFF
>TRBJ2-7|TRBV19
CASSASGTSVYEQYF
>TRBJ2-7|TRBV5-1
CASSLSRGAYEQYF
>TRBJ1-5|TRBV19
CASSIGMINQPQHF
>TRBJ2-3|TRBV13
CASSSQDSTDTQYF
>TRBJ2-7|TRBV7-2
CASSLPTSGRRYEQYF
>TRBJ1-5|TRBV10-3
CAISEGEGYQPQHF
>TRBJ2-5|TRBV11-2
CASSLVAGGPERETQYF
>TRBJ2-1|TRBV27
CASSPGTSGYNEQFF
>TRBJ2-1|TRBV30
CACPSDFSYNEQFF
>TRBJ2-7|TRBV7-9
CASSLGSLREQYF
>TRBJ1-1|TRBV12-3/TRBV12-4
CASSLGTEAFF
>TRBJ2-7|TRBV4-1
CASSQGGGGGQVGFYEQYF
>TRBJ2-5|TRBV9
CASSQATVPETQYF
>TRBJ2-6|TRBV19
CASSPGVGANVLTF
>TRBJ2-1|TRBV21-1
CASSKRGDSGSNEQFF
>TRBJ1-4|TRBV28
CASKSGELNEKLFF